The subject of this entry is one T cell receptor (beta chain). No antigen is known for it. It has no much larger one-base neighbor in the sample; base qualities were not kept. For CDR1 and CDR2, the germline V gene lists LGHNA and YNFKEQ. The V end gives up 4 bases and the J end 5 bases, leaving 9 bases in the junction not matched to a gene. Reading from cysteine to phenylalanine, the CDR3 counts 15 amino acids. The read is trimmed to its CDR3 DNA, 45 bases read in frame from base 1. Data came from an Illumina NovaSeq 6000. TCRalpha and TCRbeta cDNA libraries were constructed by 5'RACE with constant-segment primers, with sample barcodes and unique molecular identifiers being introduced. Trizol reagent was used to extract RNA from every sample. Library amplification was performed in two PCR steps, and a second sample barcode and Illumina TruSeq adapters were introduced in the second step. Libraries were sequenced on an Illumina NovaSeq with 2 x 150 bp paired-end reads. On the study's bioinformatics: With migec v1.2.7, reads were demultiplexed and then collapsed into UMI-guided consensus sequences. Using mixcr v2.1.11, UMI consensuses were aligned to TRA and TRB V and J templates and then assembled into clonotypes. Clonotypes were classified as expanded or contracted when called significant by both edgeR and NoisET, with noise models trained on biological replicates. edgeR calls used a false discovery rate-adjusted p below 0.01 and a log2 fold-change threshold of 1. As an exploratory analysis of dynamics, PCA with hierarchical clustering was applied to max-normalized trajectories of the 1000 most abundant clonotypes. Each responding clone was given a CD4 or CD8 phenotype based on the CD4+ and CD8+ repertoires, which had been sequenced separately. In TCRdb, the public reads were trimmed at Q25 with fastp and aligned with MiXCR, with productive beta chains retained. Records with the same CDR3 protein are collapsed into one entry carrying the most frequent genes and DNA. The V and J calls come from TCRdb's annotation, not from the publication. In this sample the table shows a few hundred thousand distinct CDR3 sequences, approximately 22% of which occur a single time. The top ten clones comprise roughly a fifth of the sample.

This entry belongs to a study of T-cell memory formation after mild COVID-19 (dated by TCRdb to about 2021). For context, the study as a whole: Most TCR sequence clusters were specific to one of the two donors. Longitudinal TCRalpha and TCRbeta repertoire sequencing tracked T-cell clones expanding and contracting after mild COVID-19 in a couple of donors. The cohort comprised two young, previously healthy adult volunteers, one female and one male.

Broader findings and caveats from the paper: The study covered only a couple of mild cases, and larger cohorts including severe cases with pre-infection samples were considered necessary. Contracting CD4+ clones turned up mainly in the CM and EM memory subsets, whereas EMRA was where CD8+ clones were enriched. The second-wave clones that peaked on day 37 were not confirmed to be SARS-CoV-2 specific. Some responding clones were detected in pre-infection memory, suggesting pre-existing cross-reactive memory T cells joined the SARS-CoV-2 response. Clones that contracted from day 15 to 85 showed balanced CD4/CD8 phenotypes, whereas a second wave of clones that expanded from day 15 to 37 leaned towards CD4+.

Ficoll-Paque density gradient centrifugation was the method used to isolate PBMCs. The rearranged segments are TRBV4-2 and TRBJ2-7, with 9 middle bases fitting TRBD1. This clonotype originated in a man younger than 30 who had mild COVID-19 (a few samples of this study predate the infection). The sample titles of this study are shuffled in the database, so cell type and time point are left out; the donor was told from shared clones. The sample comprised PBMCs or a T cell subset sorted from them (not recorded which). The CDR3 protein sequence reads: CASSLSGTGKDEQYF. The bases are TGTGCCAGCAGCCTGTCCGGGACAGGGAAGGACGAGCAGTACTTC.